This passage covers 27 T cell receptor beta chains from one sample sequenced in a study of identical twins. TCRdb analysed the 5' RACE reads with MiXCR anew, one entry per CDR3 protein. The repertoire consists of 500,000 to 550,000 distinct CDR3 sequences, with less than 25% occurring once and the leading ten covering 0.8% to 1%. The data were also submitted as part of a second study, on T cells expressing NK-cell markers.

Source material: CD4+ T cells sorted from blood. Receptor source: a woman between 18 and 30 years old in good health.

This clonotype appeared a few times. V and J are TRBV12-3 or TRBV12-4 and TRBJ2-1; TRBD1 aligns across 8 bases. The CDR3 consists of 17 residues. V dropped 6 bases and J dropped 1; count of bases not matched to a gene: 11. For the CDR3, the DNA is TGTGCCAGCAGAACGACCGCCGGACAGGGTTCCTACAATGAGCAGTTCTTC. It is translated as CASRTTAGQGSYNEQFF.

The chain links TRBV29-1 to TRBJ2-2; 8 nucleotides match TRBD1. There are 13 residues in the CDR3. The V gene end was trimmed by 3 bases and the J gene end by 5 bases; junction bases not matched to a gene: 2. Looked up from germline, CDR1 is SQVTM and CDR2 is ANQGSEA. CDR3 region: CSVEHRGTGELFF. CDR3 sequence (DNA): TGCAGCGTTGAGCACAGGGGGACCGGGGAGCTGTTTTTT.

This clonotype has a handful of counts. No DNA is shown, since the ends of the CDR3 on it are uncertain; the CDR3 is the one TCRdb lists. The V and J genes are TRBV9 and TRBJ1-2. The CDR3 numbers 13 amino acids, ends counted. Germline V gives CDR1 SGDLS, CDR2 YYNGEE. The CDR3 here is CASSVGSFGVGTF.

The chain recombines TRBV4-2 with TRBJ2-3; 7 bases align to TRBD1. The CDR3 is made up of 15 amino acids. Unmatched junction bases numbered 8, after V lost 3 bases and J lost 5 bases. In germline, CDR1 is LGHNA, CDR2 YNFKEQ. The CDR3 protein is CASSQARGSGDTQYF. The CDR3 nucleotides are TGTGCCAGCAGCCAGGCCAGGGGGAGCGGAGATACGCAGTATTTT.

The chain uses TRBV7-8 and TRBJ2-3, with D uncertain. The V gene's germline CDR1 is SGHVS and CDR2 FQNEAQ. The CDR3 has 14 residues. V lost 4 bases and J lost 2, with 10 bases in between. CDR3 DNA: TGTGCCAGCAGCTCCGGGTGGCCCACAGATACGCAGTATTTT. It is translated as CASSSGWPTDTQYF.

This clonotype occurred a few times. The gene calls are TRBV24-1 and TRBJ2-1; weak D call: TRBD1 (5 bases). The CDR3 runs to 13 residues. The germline V and J ends were trimmed by 2 bases and 8 bases, with 9 bases remaining between them. CDR1 is KGHDR, CDR2 SFDVKD, per germline. The CDR3 nucleotides are TGTGCCACCAGTGATTCAGGGTTCCATGAGCAGTTCTTC. Translating gives CATSDSGFHEQFF.

This chain links TRBV2 with TRBJ1-1; D is undetermined. The germline gives CDR1 SNHLY, CDR2 FYNNEI. This CDR3 comprises 14 residues. Between the trimmed V and J ends, which lost 4 bases and 3 bases, there was a span of 12 bases. Here the CDR3 DNA reads TGTGCCAGCAGTGTGGAGGGTAAGGACACTGAAGCTTTCTTT. Encoded protein: CASSVEGKDTEAFF.

The count of this clonotype is one. The junction and the germline gene differ at one end; a read error may be behind it. This chain connects TRBV7-2 to TRBJ1-2, with D possibly TRBD1 on 5 matching bases. The length of the CDR3 is 14 residues. Germline V gene data show CDR1 as SGHTA and CDR2 as FQGNSA. CDR3 sequence reads: CASSIAGRDEGYTF. CDR3 nucleotide sequence: TGTGCCAGCAGCATAGCGGGGAGGGACGAGGGCTACACCTTC.

This clonotype was counted ten times or more. The CDR3 DNA reads TGTGCCAGCGAAAGGGACAGGGGCCCATCGCAGTACTTC. Encoded protein: CASERDRGPSQYF. The chain uses TRBV2 and TRBJ2-7, with 10 nucleotides matching TRBD1. V trimming: 8 bases; J trimming: 9 bases; junction bases outside the gene matches: 10. The germline CDR1 and CDR2 sequences are SNHLY and FYNNEI. This CDR3 is built from 13 residues.

The chain recombines TRBV20-1 with TRBJ2-7, with 8 positions matching TRBD1. CDR1 and CDR2 (germline): DFQATT, SNEGSKA (reference sequence). This CDR3 contains 14 residues. J was trimmed by 4 bases and V by 0 bases; bases with no gene match: 5. The DNA for the CDR3 is TGCAGTGCTAGAGACCAGGGGGCGCCTTACGAGCAGTACTTC. Amino acids: CSARDQGAPYEQYF.

This clonotype was detected many times. V and J are TRBV20-1 and TRBJ2-7, with 8 positions matching TRBD2. Trimming removed 3 bases from V and 5 bases from J; junction bases left unmatched: 3. CDR3 length: 12 residues. Germline CDR1 and CDR2: DFQATT and SNEGSKA (reference sequence). CDR3 coding DNA: TGCAGTGCTAGCGGGGGGGCGCACGAGCAGTACTTC. This codes for CSASGGAHEQYF.

The chain has TRBV20-1 and TRBJ1-2; D perhaps matches TRBD1 (6 bases). Per germline, CDR1 DFQATT and CDR2 SNEGSKA (reference sequence). The CDR3 sequence is 12 residues long. V dropped 3 bases and J dropped 7 bases, with 12 bases sitting between them. CDR3 region: CSASGGASGYTF. Here the CDR3 DNA reads TGCAGTGCTAGTGGGGGCGCCAGTGGCTACACCTTC.

The chain recombines TRBV5-5 with TRBJ2-7; D is perhaps TRBD1 (6 bases). Germline loops: CDR1 SGHKS, CDR2 YYEKEE (reference sequence). The V end lost 4 bases, the J end lost 5 bases, and 22 bases lay between the germline ends. This CDR3 has 16 amino acids. CDR3 DNA sequence: TGTGCCAGCAGCCAGAACGATTGGCAGGGGCGGCACGAGCAGTACTTC. Translated, it gives CASSQNDWQGRHEQYF.

For the CDR3, the DNA is TGTGCTACCGGACAGAGACTTAATATTGATGGGCAGTACTTC. It is translated as CATGQRLNIDGQYF. The V and J genes are TRBV7-8 and TRBJ2-7, with a weak D call TRBD1 (6 bases). Per germline, CDR1 SGHVS and CDR2 FQNEAQ. The CDR3 runs 14 residues. Looking up the rest from reference TRBV7-8 and TRBJ2-7 gives the full variable domain: GAGVSQSPRYKVAKRGQDVALRCDPISGHVSLFWYQQALGQGPEFLTYFQNEAQLDKSGLPSDRFFAERPEGSVSTLKIQRTQQEDSAVYLCATGQRLNIDGQYFGPGTRLTVT.

This clonotype was seen only a few times. V usage is TRBV12-3 or TRBV12-4 and J usage is TRBJ2-3, with 9 bases that match TRBD1. The CDR3 runs to 16 residues. The V segment lost 5 bases and the J segment 2 bases; nucleotides outside the gene matches: 8. The CDR3 loop reads CASSRGQGRFTDTQYF. The CDR3 bases are TGTGCCAGCAGTCGGGGACAGGGTCGTTTCACAGATACGCAGTATTTT.

In this sample, this clonotype turned up many times. The V and J genes are TRBV5-1 and TRBJ2-2; D ambiguous. Trimming removed 0 bases at V and 0 bases at J, with 6 bases between. Germline loops: CDR1 SGHRS, CDR2 YFSETQ. The CDR3 has 15 residues. The CDR3 protein is CASSLAGANTGELFF. The CDR3 coding sequence is TGCGCCAGCAGCTTGGCCGGAGCGAACACCGGGGAGCTGTTTTTT.

This clonotype was found a few times. J is TRBJ2-7 and V is TRBV7-9; D is unresolved. CDR3 size: 14 residues. Per germline, CDR1 SEHNR and CDR2 FQNEAQ (reference sequence). V was cut by 2 bases and J by 0 bases, with 8 bases left in between. The CDR3 protein is CASSLSIYSYEQYF. CDR3 nucleotides: TGTGCCAGCAGCTTATCCATTTACTCCTACGAGCAGTACTTC.

This clonotype was recorded a few times. This chain links TRBV5-1 with TRBJ2-5, with a weak D call TRBD1 (5 bases). This CDR3 is built from 14 residues. Trimming left V 0 bases short and J 4 bases short, with 10 bases between. CDR1 and CDR2 (germline): SGHRS, YFSETQ. CDR3 sequence (DNA): TGCGCCAGCAGCTTGGTCCCAGGGCCAGAGACCCAGTACTTC. It is translated as CASSLVPGPETQYF.

This clonotype was detected many times. This chain links TRBV9 with TRBJ1-2; D call uncertain. V lost 0 bases, J lost 3 bases, and 9 bases lay in between. This CDR3 comprises 14 residues. Germline V gives CDR1 SGDLS, CDR2 YYNGEE. CDR3 nucleotide sequence: TGTGCCAGCAGCGTAGCTCTGGGTGACTATGGCTACACCTTC. Translated: CASSVALGDYGYTF.

CDR3 region: CASSLSTYQGYTF. The CDR3 nucleotides are TGTGCCAGCAGTTTAAGCACATATCAAGGCTACACCTTC. The chain carries TRBV12-3 or TRBV12-4 and TRBJ1-2; D remains unclear. CDR3 length: 13 amino acids. Between the trimmed V and J ends, which lost 2 bases and 8 bases, there was a span of 12 bases.

The V call is TRBV25-1, the J call TRBJ1-6; the D gene is possibly TRBD1 (5 bases). CDR1 is MGHDK, CDR2 SYGVNS, per germline. There are 15 residues in the CDR3. V was trimmed by 4 bases and J by 9 bases, leaving 16 bases between them. This chain's CDR3 is CASSGTQGRASPLHF. CDR3 sequence (DNA): TGTGCCAGCAGTGGTACTCAGGGAAGGGCTTCACCCCTCCACTTT.

The chain recombines TRBV5-1 with TRBJ2-7, with D perhaps matching TRBD1 (5 bases). This CDR3 contains 16 residues. Germline-derived CDR1 and CDR2 are SGHRS and YFSETQ. Trimming pared 0 bases from V and 1 base from J, leaving 14 bases between. The CDR3 DNA follows: TGCGCCAGCAGCTTGGTGGGGTCCAGGGTGTCCTACGAGCAGTACTTC. This sequence encodes CASSLVGSRVSYEQYF.

The chain uses TRBV10-3 and TRBJ2-2; 9 bases are a match to TRBD1. The ends lost 3 bases at V and 5 bases at J; junction bases unmatched: 4. CDR1 ENHRY and CDR2 SYGVKD come from the germline V gene. The CDR3 is 15 amino acids. The CDR3 DNA follows: TGTGCCATCAGTGATTTAGGACAGGGGACCGGGGAGCTGTTTTTT. It is translated as CAISDLGQGTGELFF.

This chain links TRBV18 with TRBJ2-3; TRBD2 aligns across 9 bases. The germline gives CDR1 KGHSH, CDR2 LQKENI. The CDR3 has 15 amino acids. V was pared by 0 bases and J by 4 bases, with 2 bases of the junction left unmatched. Here the CDR3 DNA reads TGTGCCAGCTCACCACCTAGCGGGGGAGCAGATACGCAGTATTTT. Translation: CASSPPSGGADTQYF.

This clonotype occurred a few times. The chain links TRBV10-3 to TRBJ2-7, with a weak D call TRBD1 (6 bases). CDR1 and CDR2 from the germline V gene are ENHRY and SYGVKD. The CDR3 has 14 amino acids. With 6 bases removed from V and 1 base from J, the gap between germline ends came to 13 bases. CDR3 amino acids: CAIRHPDRSYEQYF. CDR3 nucleotides: TGTGCCATCAGACACCCGGACAGATCCTACGAGCAGTACTTC.

The gene calls are TRBV20-1 and TRBJ1-1; D is undetermined. CDR1 and CDR2 from the germline V gene are DFQATT and SNEGSKA (reference sequence). Trimming stripped 0 bases from V and 4 bases from J, with 6 bases between. The CDR3 spans 12 residues. The CDR3 DNA reads as TGCAGTGCTAGAGATTTCCGCACTGAAGCTTTCTTT. Encoded protein: CSARDFRTEAFF.

The J gene is TRBJ2-4, the V gene TRBV4-2; the D gene is possibly TRBD1 (6 bases). Germline CDR1 and CDR2: LGHNA and YNFKEQ. The CDR3 has 14 residues. Trimming left V 4 bases short and J 6 bases short, with 13 bases between. The CDR3 loop is CASSPRLGGNIQYF. In DNA form, the CDR3 reads TGTGCCAGCAGCCCCCGGTTAGGGGGAAACATTCAGTACTTC.